This paragraph reports one T cell receptor beta chain. Its target is unknown. The entry originates in a study of shared clonotypes between healthy human individuals. Overall study context: With ages of 18 to 49, the donors were a couple of women and a few men. Three plates were used per donor for CD4 naive, three for CD4 memory, two for CD8 naive and one for CD8 memory.

This CDR3 is built from 16 residues. V shed 5 bases and J 5 bases; nucleotides not matched to a gene: 9. Germline V CDR1 and CDR2: MNHEY, SMNVEV (reference sequence). Study-wide results and caveats: A handful of donors shared roughly 5% of their naive CD4 clonotypes.

The table came from immunoSEQ multiplex PCR; TCRdb's copy has only in-frame clones and leaves some out. The table has 650,000 to 700,000 clones, about 92% seen once. The rearrangement joins TRBV27 to TRBJ2-5; TRBD2 matches at 12 bases. The TCR originated in a man between 18 and 29 years old in good health. Some clones in this sample may be carry-over from other donors' samples. Sample: memory CD8+ T cells from PBMCs. The subset: CD45RO+ cells pooled with CCR7-negative TemRA cells. CDR3 loop: CASSPRTSGTGETQYF. DNA of the CDR3: TGTGCCAGCAGTCCCCGGACTAGCGGGACCGGGGAGACCCAGTACTTC.